Below, 26 T cell receptor beta chains from the same sample are listed, as sequenced in a study of cytomegalovirus exposure and HLA in healthy donors. 60 Vbeta and 13 Jbeta primers were used in PCR. The assay was immunoSEQ multiplex PCR, and TCRdb's table has in-frame clones only and misses some. The data show more than 110,000 clones, approximately 70% seen once. Material: PBMCs. These TCRs come from a young woman in good health and CMV-seronegative.

The chain links TRBV7-2 to TRBJ2-7; perhaps TRBD2 as D (5 bases). V was clipped by 2 bases and J by 7 bases, with 12 bases between them. Germline V gene sequence: CDR1 SGHTA, CDR2 FQGNSA. The CDR3 totals 13 residues. CDR3 nucleotide sequence: TGTGCCAGCAGCTTAACAGCGGCCGGGGAGCAGTACTTC. As protein: CASSLTAAGEQYF.

The chain couples TRBV9 to TRBJ2-5; the D gene is possibly TRBD2 (6 bases). Trimming took 0 bases from V and 1 from J, leaving 13 bases between them. This CDR3 contains 16 residues. The germline V gene has CDR1 SGDLS and CDR2 YYNGEE. DNA for the CDR3: TGTGCCAGCAGCGTAGGCCAGGGTAGCGGCCAAGAGACCCAGTACTTC. Amino acids: CASSVGQGSGQETQYF.

V and J are TRBV10-1 and TRBJ2-1; 7 nucleotides align to TRBD2. Losses at the gene ends were 4 bases for V and 5 bases for J; bases not matched to a gene: 8. Germline CDR1 is WNHNN and CDR2 is SYGVQD (reference sequence). The CDR3 loop spans 15 amino acids. The CDR3 loop is CASSGAGALNNEQFF. CDR3 sequence (DNA): TGCGCCAGCAGTGGGGCGGGAGCGTTAAACAATGAGCAGTTCTTC.

This clone has only one observation. The rearrangement links TRBV6-1 to TRBJ2-5; TRBD2 is a possible D gene (6 bases). In germline, CDR1 is MNHNS, CDR2 SASEGT. V gave up 5 bases and J gave up 3 bases, with 16 bases separating them. This CDR3 is 15 amino acids long. The CDR3 DNA sequence: TGTGCCAGCAGTCACGGGGGAGCGGGCGAAGAGACCCAGTACTTC. It specifies CASSHGGAGEETQYF.

The chain is built from TRBV18 and TRBJ2-1, with D maybe TRBD2 (6 bases). CDR1 and CDR2 (germline): KGHSH, LQKENI. The V end lost 2 bases, the J end lost 6 bases, and 8 bases lay between the germline ends. CDR3 length: 13 amino acids. CDR3 in DNA: TGTGCCAGCTCACCAGTGCGGGGCAATGAGCAGTTCTTC. Residues: CASSPVRGNEQFF.

The chain couples TRBV7-9 to TRBJ2-3; no reliable D call. Between the trimmed V and J ends, which lost 5 bases and 2 bases, there was a span of 5 bases. The CDR3 runs 12 residues. CDR1 and CDR2 from the germline V gene are SEHNR and FQNEAQ (reference sequence). The CDR3 nucleotides are TGTGCCAGCAGCCCAGTCACAGATACGCAGTATTTT. As protein: CASSPVTDTQYF.

This clone was recorded a few times. The DNA of the CDR3 is TGTGCCAGCAGCTGGGCGGGAGGGCCTCGCGAGCAGTACTTC. It yields the protein CASSWAGGPREQYF. V is TRBV5-4 and J is TRBJ2-7; 9 bases line up with TRBD2. In germline, CDR1 is SGHNT, CDR2 YYREEE (reference sequence). This CDR3 is 14 amino acids long. V shed 3 bases, J shed 6 bases, and the junction held 7 bases outside the gene matches.

V is TRBV5-1 and J is TRBJ1-1; maybe TRBD1 (6 bases). The CDR3 covers 15 residues. The germline V gene encodes CDR1 SGHRS and CDR2 YFSETQ. V was pared by 0 bases and J by 4 bases, with 13 bases between. CDR3 sequence (DNA): TGCGCCAGCAGCTTGGCCAGAGGGGGTTTCACTGAAGCTTTCTTT. Residues: CASSLARGGFTEAFF.

This chain joins TRBV19 and TRBJ1-2; D possibly corresponds to TRBD1 (6 bases). Trimming pared 5 bases from V and 8 bases from J, leaving 15 bases between. There are 13 residues in the CDR3. Germline CDR1 reads LNHDA; CDR2 reads SQIVND (reference sequence). This CDR3 is CASSATGRRGYTF. The DNA for the CDR3 is TGTGCCAGTAGTGCAACAGGGAGAAGGGGCTACACCTTC.

The chain carries TRBV6-5 and TRBJ1-1, with D perhaps matching TRBD1 (5 bases). The ends were cut back, 2 bases at V and 7 bases at J, with 17 bases in the middle. This CDR3 comprises 15 residues. Germline CDR1 MNHEY, CDR2 SVGAGI. CDR3 DNA: TGTGCCAGCAGTTACCATGGGGCAGGGATGGGTGAAGCTTTCTTT. It translates to CASSYHGAGMGEAFF.

The gene calls are TRBV18 and TRBJ1-5; 11 bases line up with TRBD1. The CDR3 length is 17 residues. Germline CDR1 reads KGHSH; CDR2 reads LQKENI. The J segment lost 5 bases and the V segment lost 2 bases, leaving 8 bases of the junction unmatched. The chain's CDR3 is CASSPSRGQGVDQPQHF. The CDR3 DNA sequence: TGTGCCAGCTCACCATCTCGGGGACAGGGGGTTGATCAGCCCCAGCATTTT.

This chain uses TRBV4-1 with TRBJ1-2; the match to TRBD1 covers 7 bases. V was pared by 5 bases and J by 8 bases, with 14 bases of the junction left unmatched. This CDR3 is built from 15 residues. The germline CDR1 and CDR2 sequences are MGHRA and YSYEKL. The CDR3 sequence is CASSARDSASRGYTF. The CDR3 DNA follows: TGCGCCAGCAGCGCTCGGGACAGTGCTTCTAGAGGCTACACCTTC.

This clone appeared a few times. The chain's CDR3 is CASSPQAIRFGGNYGYTF. CDR3 DNA: TGTGCCAGCAGCCCCCAGGCCATCCGATTTGGGGGGAACTATGGCTACACCTTC. The chain recombines TRBV7-2 with TRBJ1-2; TRBD1 might be the D (5 bases). Germline-derived CDR1 and CDR2 are SGHTA and FQGNSA. V was pared by 5 bases and J by 2 bases, with 24 bases between. The CDR3 consists of 18 residues. The complete variable domain, with remaining parts taken from reference TRBV7-2 and TRBJ1-2, reads GAGVSQSPSNKVTEKGKDVELRCDPISGHTALYWYRQSLGQGLEFLIYFQGNSAPDKSGLPSDRFSAERTGGSVSTLTIQRTQQEDSAVYLCASSPQAIRFGGNYGYTFGSGTRLTVV.

This clone appeared once. The chain has TRBV6-1 and TRBJ1-2; D may be TRBD1 (6 bases). The CDR3 loop spans 14 amino acids. From germline, CDR1 is MNHNS and CDR2 SASEGT. V lost 8 bases, J lost 0 bases, and 13 bases lay in between. The CDR3 reads CASGGQGSNYGYTF. The CDR3 DNA sequence: TGTGCCAGCGGGGGTCAGGGGTCTAACTATGGCTACACCTTC.

This clone has only a few counts. The chain combines TRBV19 with TRBJ1-4, with 8 positions matching TRBD1. The germline V gene encodes CDR1 LNHDA and CDR2 SQIVND (reference sequence). With 4 bases clipped from V and 8 bases from J, the junction kept 12 bases outside the gene matches. This CDR3 contains 16 residues. The CDR3 bases are TGTGCCAGTAGTACTCGACGGACAGGGCGCGAAGAAAAACTGTTTTTT. It yields the protein CASSTRRTGREEKLFF.

The chain links TRBV10-3 to TRBJ2-5, with D maybe TRBD2 (5 bases). V lost 2 bases to trimming and J lost 0 bases, with 7 bases between them. CDR1 is ENHRY, CDR2 SYGVKD, per germline. This CDR3 contains 14 residues. The CDR3 here is CAISEARDQETQYF. The CDR3 DNA reads TGTGCCATCAGTGAGGCGAGGGACCAAGAGACCCAGTACTTC.

V is TRBV30 and J is TRBJ2-1; D ambiguous. The CDR3 runs 13 residues. CDR1 GTSNPN and CDR2 SVGIG come from the germline V gene (reference sequence). The V end lost 0 bases, the J end lost 6 bases, and 9 bases lay between the germline ends. The CDR3 DNA sequence: TGTGCCTGGAGTGTAGGTCTAGTCAATGAGCAGTTCTTC. This gives the protein CAWSVGLVNEQFF.

To note about this clone: One junction end disagrees with the germline gene, perhaps due to a read error. This chain connects TRBV29-1 to TRBJ1-6, with D possibly TRBD1 on 5 matching bases. Germline assignment: CDR1 SQVTM and CDR2 ANQGSEA. This CDR3 comprises 13 residues. The CDR3 protein is CSVKEQAGSPLHF. DNA of the CDR3: TGCAGCGTTAAAGAACAGGCCGGTTCACCCCTCCACTTT.

The rearrangement uses TRBV5-1 and TRBJ1-1; TRBD1 matches 9 bases. Germline assignment: CDR1 SGHRS and CDR2 YFSETQ. J lost 5 bases, V lost 4 bases, and 6 bases had no gene match. The CDR3 contains 14 residues. CDR3 bases: TGCGCCAGCAGCAGAGACAGGGGGACGACTGAAGCTTTCTTT. The encoded protein is CASSRDRGTTEAFF.

This clone was picked up many times. This sequence joins TRBV7-8 and TRBJ1-1; maybe TRBD1 (6 bases). The CDR3 is 13 amino acids. V lost 5 bases and J lost 1, with 8 bases in between. The germline gives CDR1 SGHVS, CDR2 FQNEAQ. CDR3 in amino acids: CASSGDTNTEAFF. The CDR3, as DNA: TGTGCCAGCAGCGGGGACACGAACACTGAAGCTTTCTTT.

The CDR3 loop reads CSVEEQGTGVNYGYTF. CDR3 DNA: TGCAGCGTTGAAGAGCAGGGGACAGGGGTTAACTATGGCTACACCTTC. V is TRBV29-1 and J is TRBJ1-2, with 10 bases identical to TRBD1. Trimming took 0 bases from V and 1 from J; bases not matched to a gene: 5. CDR1 and CDR2 from the germline V gene are SQVTM and ANQGSEA. This CDR3 region has 16 residues.

This rearrangement joins TRBV7-8 to TRBJ2-7; 13 bases align to TRBD2. Germline CDR1 and CDR2: SGHVS and FQNEAQ. The junction had 7 bases not matched to a gene; V was cut back by 4 bases and J by 4 bases. The CDR3 is made up of 16 amino acids. The CDR3 DNA is TGTGCCAGCAGCTCCGGACTAGCGGGAGAAGGGTACGAGCAGTACTTC. It codes for CASSSGLAGEGYEQYF.

The chain combines TRBV30 with TRBJ1-1; D gene ambiguous. In germline, CDR1 is GTSNPN, CDR2 SVGIG (reference sequence). The CDR3 extends over 13 amino acids. With 4 bases removed from V and 1 base from J, the gap between germline ends came to 10 bases. The CDR3 loop is CAWIRVWNTEAFF. Written as DNA, the CDR3 is TGTGCCTGGATTCGTGTGTGGAACACTGAAGCTTTCTTT.

The CDR3 here is CASSLGPTGELFF. CDR3 coding DNA: TGCGCCAGCAGCCTGGGGCCTACCGGGGAGCTGTTTTTT. The V and J genes are TRBV5-1 and TRBJ2-2; tentative D call: TRBD1 (5 bases). The CDR3 loop spans 13 amino acids. V lost 4 bases to trimming and J lost 5 bases, with 9 bases between them. Germline CDR1 reads SGHRS; CDR2 reads YFSETQ.

The chain couples TRBV11-3 to TRBJ2-5, with 12 nucleotides matching TRBD1. The J call is uncertain, as TRBJ2-7 better fits the DNA end. Germline V gives CDR1 SGHNT, CDR2 YENEEA. The CDR3 has 15 amino acids. CDR3 DNA sequence: TGTGCCAGCAGCTTGGGACAGGGGGCTTCCTACGAGCAGTACTTC. It specifies CASSLGQGASYEQYF.

In its sample, this clone was seen a few times. The rearrangement joins TRBV5-6 to TRBJ2-5; 10 bases are shared with TRBD2. The CDR3 is 16 amino acids. Germline lookup yields CDR1 SGHDT and CDR2 YYEEEE. V shed 1 base, J shed 2 bases, and the junction held 5 bases outside the gene matches. CDR3: CASSLSASGGQETQYF. The CDR3, as DNA: TGTGCCAGCAGCTTGTCGGCTAGCGGGGGACAAGAGACCCAGTACTTC.